This section outlines one T cell receptor (beta chain) sequence together with its context. The entry originates in a study of control samples from healthy donors and cancer patients. Produced via immunoSEQ multiplex PCR; TCRdb's table is partial and in-frame only. Of over 150,000 clones listed, around 96% were seen once; the top ten hold just over 1%. The receptor was isolated from a woman in her twenties or thirties in good health. The sequencing input was blood.

The CDR3: CSVKYPLAGRTDTQYF. The CDR3 DNA sequence: TGCAGCGTTAAATACCCGCTAGCGGGGCGCACAGATACGCAGTATTTT. The chain carries TRBV29-1 and TRBJ2-3; 9 bases are shared with TRBD2. The CDR3 has 16 amino acids. After removal of 5 bases from V and 1 base from J, the junction contained 10 bases not matched to a gene. Germline lookup yields CDR1 SQVTM and CDR2 ANQGSEA.